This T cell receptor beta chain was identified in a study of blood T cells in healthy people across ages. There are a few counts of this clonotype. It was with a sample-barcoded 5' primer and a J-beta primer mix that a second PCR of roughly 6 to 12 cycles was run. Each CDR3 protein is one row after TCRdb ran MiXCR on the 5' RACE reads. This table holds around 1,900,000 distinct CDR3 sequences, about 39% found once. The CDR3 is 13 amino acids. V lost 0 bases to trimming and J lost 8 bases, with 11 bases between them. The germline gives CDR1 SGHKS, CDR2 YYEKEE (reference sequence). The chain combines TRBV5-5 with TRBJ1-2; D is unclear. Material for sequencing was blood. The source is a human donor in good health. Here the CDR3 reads CASSLGVRQGYTF. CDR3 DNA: TGTGCCAGCAGCTTGGGGGTCCGACAAGGCTACACCTTC.